This T cell receptor beta chain came from a study of T-cell memory formation after mild COVID-19. This clonotype was seen more than once but under ten times. Its antigen is not identified. Study-wide results and limits: Contracting clones from day 15 to 85 had balanced CD4/CD8; later expanders favoured CD4+.

With constant-segment primers, 5'RACE yielded cDNA libraries of TCR alpha and TCR beta that carried sample barcodes and UMIs. TCRdb reprocessed the 5' RACE reads with MiXCR, giving one entry per CDR3 protein. The sample includes fewer than 250,000 distinct CDR3 sequences, approximately 15% seen only once; the top ten take 2.1%. The V end lost 1 base, the J end lost 1 base, and 10 bases lay between the germline ends. The CDR3 has 15 residues. Germline-derived CDR1 and CDR2 are SEHNR and FQNEAQ (reference sequence). The chain employs TRBV7-9 and TRBJ1-1; weak D call: TRBD1 (6 bases). This clonotype was obtained from an adult woman who had mild COVID-19 (a few samples of this study predate the infection). Cell type and time point are not known. The sequenced sample was PBMCs or a T cell subset sorted from them (not recorded which). As DNA, the CDR3 is TGTGCCAGCAGCTTAGGGGGGGCGCGGAACACTGAAGCTTTCTTT. Translated: CASSLGGARNTEAFF. The full variable domain, rest sourced from reference TRBV7-9 and TRBJ1-1, is DTGVSQNPRHKITKRGQNVTFRCDPISEHNRLYWYRQTLGQGPEFLTYFQNEAQLEKSRLLSDRFSAERPKGSFSTLEIQRTEQGDSAMYLCASSLGGARNTEAFFGQGTRLTVV.